Presented here are 31 T cell receptor beta chains from one specimen sequenced in a study of regulatory T cells in long-lasting Graves disease. Arm-PCR of CDR3 regions and iRepertoire HTBI primers were used to build TCR beta libraries. One entry per CDR3 protein, called by TCRdb with MiXCR from the multiplex PCR reads. The sample shows about 420,000 distinct CDR3 sequences, 16% of them seen only once. This sample's time point: newly diagnosed GD, antithyroid drugs for less than 3 months. With RNA extracted from PBMCs as input, the TCR library was made. These data were also reused for a study on T cells in Graves' hyperthyroidism and ophthalmopathy.

Material: peripheral blood mononuclear cells (PBMCs), obtained at new diagnosis, from a patient treated with antithyroid drugs. The receptors stem from a young woman with Graves disease.

Comments on this clonotype: A much larger clone sits a single nucleotide away, making a read error possible. The J gene is TRBJ2-7, the V gene TRBV27, with 10 bases fitting TRBD1. Germline lookup yields CDR1 MNHEY and CDR2 SMNVEV (reference sequence). The J segment lost 2 bases and the V segment lost 6 bases, leaving 4 bases of the junction unmatched. The CDR3 totals 14 residues. CDR3 bases: TGTGCCAGCAGACCCGGGACAGGGGCCTACGAGCAGTACTTC. Translation gives CASRPGTGAYEQYF.

J is TRBJ1-5 and V is TRBV5-1; D not certain. The CDR3 contains 14 residues. V was clipped by 4 bases and J by 5 bases, with 13 bases between them. Per germline, CDR1 SGHRS and CDR2 YFSETQ. The CDR3 bases are TGCGCCAGCAGCCCTGACCCTGGGGATCAGCCCCAGCATTTT. Amino acids: CASSPDPGDQPQHF.

There are many counts of this clonotype. This chain connects TRBV7-9 to TRBJ1-1, with 7 bases lining up with TRBD1. Germline V gene lookup returns CDR1 SEHNR and CDR2 FQNEAQ (reference sequence). The V segment lost 5 bases and the J segment 4 bases; nucleotides outside the gene matches: 7. The CDR3 loop spans 14 amino acids. CDR3 sequence (DNA): TGTGCCAGCAGCCCCGACAGGGTCGTCACTGAAGCTTTCTTT. Protein: CASSPDRVVTEAFF.

This clonotype was recorded a few times. The chain's CDR3 is CASTRDGGSEKLFF. The CDR3, as DNA: TGTGCCAGCACCCGAGACGGGGGGTCGGAAAAACTGTTTTTT. V and J are TRBV2 and TRBJ1-4; tentatively, D is TRBD1 (5 bases). Germline assignment: CDR1 SNHLY and CDR2 FYNNEI. The CDR3 runs 14 residues. V lost 7 bases, J lost 8 bases, and 17 bases lay in between.

This chain uses TRBV6-1 with TRBJ1-1, with D maybe TRBD1 (6 bases). Trimming stripped 11 bases from V and 4 bases from J, with 23 bases between. Germline values: CDR1 MNHNS, CDR2 SASEGT. The CDR3 covers 15 residues. CDR3 sequence reads: CAGLPGQGRFTEAFF. The CDR3 DNA reads as TGTGCCGGCCTCCCGGGGCAGGGGCGGTTCACTGAAGCTTTCTTT.

The chain carries TRBV20-1 and TRBJ2-3; D tentatively reads TRBD1 or TRBD2 (5 bases each). Trimming removed 0 bases from V and 6 bases from J, with 16 bases in between. From germline, CDR1 is DFQATT and CDR2 SNEGSKA (reference sequence). The CDR3 is 15 residues long. The CDR3 DNA reads TGCAGTGCTAGAGAATTAGGGACCCCTGGCGATACGCAGTATTTT. It yields the protein CSARELGTPGDTQYF.

This clonotype occurred a few times. This sequence joins TRBV5-4 and TRBJ1-2; the match to TRBD1 covers 9 bases. After removal of 5 bases from V and 1 base from J, the junction contained 6 bases not matched to a gene. The CDR3 runs 15 residues. Germline CDR1 and CDR2: SGHNT and YYREEE (reference sequence). CDR3 in DNA: TGTGCCAGCAGGGCCGGGACAGGGATTAACTATGGCTACACCTTC. Translating it yields CASRAGTGINYGYTF.

This clonotype has ten or more counts. V gene TRBV2 combines with J gene TRBJ1-1; no clear D. Germline V gene lookup returns CDR1 SNHLY and CDR2 FYNNEI. Deletions cut 4 bases from V and 0 bases from J, with 9 bases between. This CDR3 comprises 14 residues. The CDR3 protein is CASSARDMNTEAFF. CDR3 DNA sequence: TGTGCCAGCAGTGCGAGGGATATGAACACTGAAGCTTTCTTT.

This clonotype appeared many times. The chain is built from TRBV6-5 and TRBJ2-5; no firm D call. The CDR3 length is 12 residues. Deletions cut 6 bases from V and 9 bases from J, with 14 bases between. CDR1 and CDR2 (germline): MNHEY, SVGAGI. The CDR3 DNA sequence: TGTGCCAGCAGACCAGGACCCACGGCCCAGTACTTC. Its protein product is CASRPGPTAQYF.

This clonotype was seen ten or more times. The V and J genes are TRBV6-2 or TRBV6-3 and TRBJ2-2, with a possible D match to TRBD2 (5 bases). Germline CDR1 is MNHEY and CDR2 is SVGEGT. The CDR3 has 12 residues. V lost 6 bases and J 6 bases, leaving 8 bases between the germline ends. CDR3 sequence: CASSYGAGELFF. In DNA, the CDR3 is TGTGCCAGCAGCTACGGGGCCGGGGAGCTGTTTTTT.

This clonotype was recorded at least ten times. The V and J genes are TRBV5-1 and TRBJ1-2; possible D gene TRBD1, 6 bases. Trimming shortened V by 2 bases and J by 7 bases, and 15 bases separated the two germline ends. Germline CDR1 SGHRS, CDR2 YFSETQ. The CDR3 runs to 14 residues. CDR3 region: CASSLQGSSGGYTF. CDR3 DNA sequence: TGCGCCAGCAGCTTACAGGGATCCAGTGGTGGCTACACCTTC.

This clonotype appeared many times. The gene calls are TRBV6-1 and TRBJ1-2; D is unclear. CDR1 MNHNS and CDR2 SASEGT come from the germline V gene. V lost 8 bases and J lost 8, with 18 bases in between. The CDR3 loop spans 13 amino acids. The CDR3 loop reads CASSSTPIGGYTF. The CDR3 region has the DNA TGTGCCAGCTCGTCCACCCCGATTGGGGGCTACACCTTC.

V gene TRBV27 combines with J gene TRBJ2-3; TRBD2 agrees at 12 bases. The CDR3 totals 16 residues. J gave up 5 bases and V 4 bases, and 7 bases lay outside the gene matches. From germline, CDR1 is MNHEY and CDR2 SMNVEV (reference sequence). The CDR3 sequence: CASSSRLAGVGDTQYF. CDR3 DNA sequence: TGTGCCAGCAGTTCTCGACTAGCGGGAGTGGGAGATACGCAGTATTTT.

Many counts were recorded for this clonotype. The rearrangement links TRBV18 to TRBJ1-1, with D possibly TRBD1 on 5 matching bases. There are 15 residues in the CDR3. Germline assignment: CDR1 KGHSH and CDR2 LQKENI. V gave up 3 bases and J gave up 2 bases, with 13 bases separating them. In nucleotides, the CDR3 is TGTGCCAGCTCACCTCTCACCGACAGTAACACTGAAGCTTTCTTT. Translating gives CASSPLTDSNTEAFF.

This clonotype was seen repeatedly, ten times or more. The chain links TRBV6-1 to TRBJ1-1; D might be TRBD1 (5 bases). This CDR3 is 13 amino acids long. The germline V and J ends were trimmed by 5 bases and 6 bases, with 13 bases remaining between them. From germline, CDR1 is MNHNS and CDR2 SASEGT. CDR3 sequence: CASSTGVGAEAFF. Here the CDR3 DNA reads TGTGCCAGCAGTACGGGGGTTGGAGCTGAAGCTTTCTTT.

J is TRBJ1-2 and V is TRBV19; 7 nucleotides line up with TRBD1. After removal of 9 bases from V and 4 bases from J, the junction contained 8 bases not matched to a gene. Germline V gene lookup returns CDR1 LNHDA and CDR2 SQIVND (reference sequence). The CDR3 sequence is 13 residues long. The CDR3 nucleotides read TGTGCCAGCCAAAGGACAGGCGGCTATGGCTACACCTTC. Translating gives CASQRTGGYGYTF.

This clonotype was observed at least ten times. The V and J genes are TRBV12-3 or TRBV12-4 and TRBJ1-2; possible D gene TRBD1, 5 bases. This CDR3 spans 14 amino acids. The germline V and J ends were trimmed by 3 bases and 6 bases, with 14 bases remaining between them. In DNA form, the CDR3 reads TGTGCCAGCAGTTTGAGGGGAGGTGCTGATGGCTACACCTTC. Amino acids: CASSLRGGADGYTF.

The chain recombines TRBV18 with TRBJ1-4; D is ambiguous. The germline V gene encodes CDR1 KGHSH and CDR2 LQKENI. The CDR3 has 18 residues. V was cut by 3 bases and J by 7 bases, with 24 bases left in between. CDR3 loop: CASSPLPPYSSVREKLFF. In nucleotides, the CDR3 is TGTGCCAGCTCACCCCTTCCACCTTACAGCTCAGTCCGTGAAAAACTGTTTTTT.

This clonotype was observed a few times. A far larger clone is one base from this, pointing to a likely read error. This chain uses TRBV28 with TRBJ2-7; no clear D. Trimming shortened V by 7 bases and J by 7 bases, and 14 bases separated the two germline ends. Germline CDR1 and CDR2: MDHEN and SYDVKM. The CDR3 has 12 residues. CDR3: CASTARYAEQYF. The CDR3 bases are TGTGCCAGCACAGCTAGGTACGCGGAGCAGTACTTC.

The chain links TRBV11-1 to TRBJ2-1; 10 positions agree with TRBD2. Germline V CDR1 and CDR2: SGHAT, FQDESV (reference sequence). The CDR3 consists of 15 residues. The V and J ends lost 5 bases and 4 bases, in that order; junction bases with no gene match: 5. The CDR3 coding sequence is TGTGCCAGCAGCGTTAGCGGGAGGCTTTACAATGAGCAGTTCTTC. Amino acid sequence: CASSVSGRLYNEQFF.

This clonotype was picked up many times. The chain uses TRBV11-2 and TRBJ2-1; the D gene is possibly TRBD2 (5 bases). The CDR3 consists of 16 residues. CDR1 is SGHAT, CDR2 FQNNGV, per germline. Trimming stripped 1 base from V and 2 bases from J, with 12 bases between. CDR3 sequence (DNA): TGTGCCAGCAGCTTAGTGACCGGAGGTACCTACAATGAGCAGTTCTTC. It specifies CASSLVTGGTYNEQFF.

A remark on this clonotype: Possible read error: a much larger clone is one base away. J is TRBJ2-5 and V is TRBV5-8, with TRBD1 as a possible D gene (5 bases). This CDR3 has 15 amino acids. The germline gives CDR1 SGHTS, CDR2 YDEGEE. CDR3 nucleotides: TGTGCCAGCACAATAGGGGTCGGATGGCAAGAGGCCCAGTACTTC. Translating it yields CASTIGVGWQEAQYF.

The chain links TRBV28 to TRBJ2-2; D is uncertain. The CDR3 runs 13 residues. Germline CDR1 and CDR2: MDHEN and SYDVKM. V lost 4 bases, J lost 6 bases, and 9 bases lay in between. The CDR3 loop reads CASSSDLAGELFF. Here the CDR3 DNA reads TGTGCCAGCAGTTCGGATTTGGCCGGGGAGCTGTTTTTT. Full variable domain (remainder filled in from reference TRBV28 and TRBJ2-2): DVKVTQSSRYLVKRTGEKVFLECVQDMDHENMFWYRQDPGLGLRLIYFSYDVKMKEKGDIPEGYSVSREKKERFSLILESASTNQTSMYLCASSSDLAGELFFGEGSRLTVL.

This clonotype has a count of ten or more. V and J are TRBV28 and TRBJ2-3, with 7 positions matching TRBD2. This CDR3 comprises 14 residues. Per germline, CDR1 MDHEN and CDR2 SYDVKM. Trimming cost V 6 bases and J 3 bases; bases outside gene matches: 6. The CDR3 protein is CASSFRAGTDTQYF. In DNA, the CDR3 is TGTGCCAGCAGCTTCCGAGCGGGAACAGATACGCAGTATTTT.

The chain is built from TRBV13 and TRBJ1-3; possible D gene TRBD1, 6 bases. Germline CDR1 PRHDT, CDR2 FYEKMQ (reference sequence). Trimming took off 4 bases at V and 0 bases at J, with 13 bases between the two ends. The CDR3 loop spans 16 amino acids. The CDR3, as DNA: TGTGCCAGCAGCTATCCGACAGGCCCCTCTGGAAACACCATATATTTT. Translation gives CASSYPTGPSGNTIYF.

A few counts support this clonotype. The chain recombines TRBV24-1 with TRBJ2-2; the match to TRBD1 covers 9 bases. The CDR3 is made up of 19 amino acids. V shed 4 bases and J 5 bases; nucleotides not matched to a gene: 16. CDR1 KGHDR and CDR2 SFDVKD come from the germline V gene. The CDR3 DNA follows: TGTGCCACCAGTGACCCGGACAGGGGCACAACCAGGTGGACCGGGGAGCTGTTTTTT. Its protein product is CATSDPDRGTTRWTGELFF.

This clonotype has a count of ten or more. The chain uses TRBV10-3 and TRBJ1-1; D is uncertain. The CDR3 is 14 residues long. Looked up from germline, CDR1 is ENHRY and CDR2 is SYGVKD. Deletions cut 7 bases from V and 1 base from J, with 13 bases between. CDR3 DNA sequence: TGTGCCATCACCTCGCAGGCTAAGAACACTGAAGCTTTCTTT. Amino acid sequence: CAITSQAKNTEAFF.

In this sample, this clonotype turned up many times. This chain links TRBV9 with TRBJ1-2; the D gene is possibly TRBD1 (6 bases). With 3 bases removed from V and 7 bases from J, the gap between germline ends came to 13 bases. Looked up from germline, CDR1 is SGDLS and CDR2 is YYNGEE. This CDR3 is 13 amino acids long. CDR3 sequence: CASSGRGLGGYTF. The CDR3 DNA sequence: TGTGCCAGCAGCGGAAGGGGGTTAGGTGGCTACACCTTC.

This clonotype was found many times. The V gene is TRBV2, the J gene TRBJ2-1, with 9 bases identical to TRBD2. V was clipped by 3 bases and J by 7 bases; unmatched bases: 7. The CDR3 is made up of 15 amino acids. Germline V lookup: CDR1 SNHLY, CDR2 FYNNEI. The CDR3 loop reads CASSETSGRMNEQFF. CDR3 in DNA: TGTGCCAGCAGTGAGACTAGCGGAAGAATGAATGAGCAGTTCTTC.

This clonotype was recorded at least ten times. The CDR3 region is CASSLDPFEQYF. The CDR3 DNA reads TGCGCCAGCAGCTTGGACCCCTTCGAGCAGTACTTC. This chain uses TRBV5-1 with TRBJ2-7; D ambiguous. V lost 0 bases and J lost 6, with 7 bases in between. This CDR3 has 12 amino acids. Germline CDR1 and CDR2: SGHRS and YFSETQ.

Note on this clonotype: Just one base apart from a much larger clone, this may be a read error. DNA for the CDR3: TGTGCCACGAGGAGGGCAGATTTTACACCCTACTACAATGAGCAGTACTTC. This sequence encodes CATRRADFTPYYNEQYF. The V gene is TRBV6-1, the J gene TRBJ2-5; the D gene is possibly TRBD2 (6 bases). The V gene's germline CDR1 is MNHNS and CDR2 SASEGT. Trimming took 10 bases from V and 11 from J, leaving 35 bases between them. This CDR3 is built from 17 residues.